This T cell receptor beta chain was captured by sequencing in a study of blood T cell repertoires in COVID-19. This CDR3 has 15 residues. Germline V gene data show CDR1 as SGHRS and CDR2 as YFSETQ. V gave up 2 bases and J gave up 0 bases, with 11 bases separating them. Sequencing was performed with immunoSEQ multiplex PCR; in TCRdb, only in-frame clones are kept and a portion is missing. The table lists around 400,000 clones, roughly 80% of them singletons. The sample was PBMCs or T cells enriched from blood (not recorded which). The chain joins TRBV5-1 to TRBJ1-1, with D hard to call. The receptor was derived from a woman in her forties or fifties who had recovered from COVID-19. The CDR3 nucleotides read TGCGCCAGCAGCTTCACACCCGGGATGAACACTGAAGCTTTCTTT. This codes for CASSFTPGMNTEAFF.